The next 30 T cell receptor beta chains were all read from a single sample in a study of CD8 T cells in Susac syndrome. Reverse transcription used about 0.5 to 1 ug RNA and random hexamers. Each CDR3 protein is one row after TCRdb ran MiXCR on the immunoSEQ multiplex PCR reads. The repertoire includes 150,000 to 200,000 distinct CDR3 sequences, roughly 92% of them detected once, and 0.1% to 0.12% sits in the top ten. Sequenced sample: CD4+ T cells from PBMCs. These receptors were taken from a human donor in good health.

V gene TRBV9 combines with J gene TRBJ1-1; unclear D gene. V gave up 2 bases and J gave up 4 bases, with 21 bases separating them. Germline V gives CDR1 SGDLS, CDR2 YYNGEE. This CDR3 region has 17 residues. This chain's CDR3 is CASSVTGLPPGSTEAFF. The CDR3 bases are TGTGCCAGCAGCGTGACGGGCCTCCCACCTGGAAGCACTGAAGCTTTCTTT.

This chain's CDR3 is CASSLAGINTGELFF. The CDR3 nucleotides are TGCGCCAGCAGCTTGGCAGGGATTAACACCGGGGAGCTGTTTTTT. The chain uses TRBV5-1 and TRBJ2-2; D perhaps matches TRBD1 (5 bases). Trimming took 0 bases from V and 2 from J, leaving 8 bases between them. CDR1 is SGHRS, CDR2 YFSETQ, per germline. The length of the CDR3 is 15 residues.

The CDR3, as DNA: TGTGCCAGCAGCCTTGTAGATGAGCAGTTCTTC. Its protein product is CASSLVDEQFF. This chain joins TRBV7-8 and TRBJ2-1, with D hard to call. Looked up from germline, CDR1 is SGHVS and CDR2 is FQNEAQ. V lost 5 bases to trimming and J lost 8 bases, with 7 bases between them. CDR3 size: 11 residues.

The table lists this clonotype with a few counts. The V and J genes are TRBV7-2 and TRBJ2-3; TRBD2 matches 7 bases. The trim removed 3 bases at V and 1 base at J, leaving 4 bases unmatched. This CDR3 has 15 amino acids. Germline CDR1 and CDR2: SGHTA and FQGNSA. CDR3 nucleotide sequence: TGTGCCAGCAGCTTCATCGCGGGGGGCACAGATACGCAGTATTTT. It encodes CASSFIAGGTDTQYF.

This chain uses TRBV29-1 with TRBJ2-7, with 11 bases fitting TRBD1. CDR1 SQVTM and CDR2 ANQGSEA come from the germline V gene. The CDR3 runs to 14 residues. Unmatched junction bases numbered 7, after V lost 7 bases and J lost 2 bases. The CDR3, as DNA: TGCAGCGCTGTCGGGACAGGGGGTCCCTACGAGCAGTACTTC. Protein: CSAVGTGGPYEQYF.

This sequence joins TRBV6-1 and TRBJ1-1; 8 positions agree with TRBD1. Germline V gene data show CDR1 as MNHNS and CDR2 as SASEGT. The V gene end was trimmed by 7 bases and the J gene end by 4 bases; junction bases not matched to a gene: 17. CDR3 length: 17 residues. This chain's CDR3 is CASNLLGTGRRGTEAFF. The CDR3 bases are TGTGCCAGCAACCTACTCGGGACAGGTCGACGGGGCACTGAAGCTTTCTTT.

The chain uses TRBV28 and TRBJ1-6; the match to TRBD1 covers 7 bases. The germline V gene encodes CDR1 MDHEN and CDR2 SYDVKM. The CDR3 covers 16 residues. Losses at the gene ends were 6 bases for V and 6 bases for J; bases not matched to a gene: 11. CDR3 amino acids: CASSPGGGLFNSPLHF. CDR3 bases: TGTGCCAGCAGCCCAGGGGGGGGCCTTTTTAATTCACCCCTCCACTTT.

V is TRBV5-4 and J is TRBJ2-7; the match to TRBD1 covers 8 bases. Unmatched junction bases numbered 7, after V lost 0 bases and J lost 5 bases. The CDR3 is made up of 15 amino acids. Per germline, CDR1 SGHNT and CDR2 YYREEE (reference sequence). This CDR3 is CASSLASDRADEQYF. In DNA form, the CDR3 reads TGTGCCAGCAGCTTGGCTTCGGACAGGGCCGACGAGCAGTACTTC.

This chain connects TRBV28 to TRBJ2-7; D possibly corresponds to TRBD1 (5 bases). V shed 3 bases and J shed 3 bases, with 12 bases lying between them. Germline V gives CDR1 MDHEN, CDR2 SYDVKM. The CDR3 spans 14 residues. CDR3 bases: TGTGCCAGCAGTTTGCAGGGTCAGTACTACGAGCAGTACGTC. Translated: CASSLQGQYYEQYV.

V usage is TRBV6-5 and J usage is TRBJ2-1; either TRBD1 or TRBD2 may supply D (5 bases each). CDR3 length: 13 amino acids. Germline-derived CDR1 and CDR2 are MNHEY and SVGAGI. Trimming stripped 8 bases from V and 11 bases from J, with 19 bases between. The CDR3 loop is CASSEGWSFKQFF. The CDR3 coding sequence is TGTGCCAGCTCCGAGGGGTGGAGTTTTAAGCAGTTCTTC.

The chain is built from TRBV7-9 and TRBJ1-4; TRBD1 is a possible D gene (5 bases). The germline V gene has CDR1 SEHNR and CDR2 FQNEAQ (reference sequence). The CDR3 length is 16 residues. The V end lost 1 base, the J end lost 7 bases, and 16 bases lay between the germline ends. Written as DNA, the CDR3 is TGTGCCAGCAGCTTAGTCGTCGGGACTGTGAGTGAAAAACTGTTTTTT. Translating gives CASSLVVGTVSEKLFF. Based on the CDR3 plus reference TRBV7-9 and TRBJ1-4, the full variable domain is DTGVSQNPRHKITKRGQNVTFRCDPISEHNRLYWYRQTLGQGPEFLTYFQNEAQLEKSRLLSDRFSAERPKGSFSTLEIQRTEQGDSAMYLCASSLVVGTVSEKLFFGSGTQLSVL.

In its sample, this clonotype was seen once. The gene calls are TRBV7-9 and TRBJ1-1; D gene ambiguous. The V end lost 1 base, the J end lost 2 bases, and 8 bases lay between the germline ends. This CDR3 has 14 residues. Per germline, CDR1 SEHNR and CDR2 FQNEAQ (reference sequence). The CDR3 loop is CASSLDPPNTEAFF. DNA for the CDR3: TGTGCCAGCAGCTTAGACCCTCCTAACACTGAAGCTTTCTTT.

The gene calls are TRBV5-4 and TRBJ2-2; a weak D match, TRBD2 (6 bases). The CDR3 consists of 16 residues. V lost 3 bases and J lost 3, with 15 bases in between. CDR1 and CDR2 from the germline V gene are SGHNT and YYREEE (reference sequence). The CDR3 region has the DNA TGTGCCAGCAGCTCTGGGACTGGTCCGTACACCGGGGAGCTGTTTTTT. It encodes CASSSGTGPYTGELFF.

This rearrangement joins TRBV7-2 to TRBJ1-2; possibly TRBD1 for D (5 bases). CDR1 is SGHTA and CDR2 is FQGNSA in the germline V gene. The CDR3 has 16 residues. V was shortened by 7 bases and J by 5 bases, with 23 bases between the two germline ends. The CDR3 protein is CASTWGSGGGKYGYTF. The CDR3, as DNA: TGTGCCAGCACGTGGGGGTCCGGGGGGGGGAAGTATGGCTACACCTTC.

In its sample, this clonotype was seen once. The chain uses TRBV27 and TRBJ1-5; possible D gene TRBD1, 5 bases. The CDR3 runs to 15 residues. Per the germline V gene, CDR1 is MNHEY and CDR2 is SMNVEV (reference sequence). V gave up 3 bases and J gave up 1 base, with 10 bases separating them. The CDR3 is CASSFRAGSNQPQHF. Written as DNA, the CDR3 is TGTGCCAGCAGTTTCCGGGCAGGGAGCAATCAGCCCCAGCATTTT.

The chain links TRBV15 to TRBJ1-4; 7 bases line up with TRBD1. V lost 8 bases, J lost 5 bases, and 8 bases stayed unmatched. The germline V gene encodes CDR1 LNHNV and CDR2 YYDKDF (reference sequence). The CDR3 covers 14 residues. The CDR3 region has the DNA TGTGCCACCCAACCGGGACAGATAAATGAAAAACTGTTTTTT. Amino acids: CATQPGQINEKLFF.

This chain links TRBV7-2 with TRBJ2-7; D gene unclear. Per germline, CDR1 SGHTA and CDR2 FQGNSA. This CDR3 spans 13 amino acids. V lost 4 bases and J 3 bases, leaving 10 bases between the germline ends. CDR3 amino acids: CASSSPRFYEQYF. Here the CDR3 DNA reads TGTGCCAGCAGCTCCCCCCGGTTCTACGAGCAGTACTTC.

V is TRBV6-2 or TRBV6-3 and J is TRBJ1-1; D call uncertain. Germline lookup yields CDR1 MNHEY and CDR2 SVGEGT. V gave up 4 bases and J gave up 4 bases, with 10 bases separating them. The CDR3 loop spans 13 amino acids. In DNA, the CDR3 is TGTGCCAGCAGTTTTACCGGGAGCACTGAAGCTTTCTTT. It translates to CASSFTGSTEAFF.

V gene TRBV5-1 combines with J gene TRBJ2-1; D perhaps matches TRBD1 (6 bases). The CDR3 runs to 16 residues. CDR1 is SGHRS and CDR2 is YFSETQ in the germline V gene. V was shortened by 0 bases and J by 4 bases, with 14 bases between the two germline ends. This CDR3 reads CASSLGPKRGYNEQFF. In DNA form, the CDR3 reads TGCGCCAGCAGCTTGGGGCCGAAAAGGGGGTACAATGAGCAGTTCTTC.

The CDR3 here is CASSLGPDRSANYGYTF. As DNA, the CDR3 is TGTGCCAGCAGCCTTGGGCCAGACAGGTCGGCTAACTATGGCTACACCTTC. This chain connects TRBV7-2 to TRBJ1-2; D is perhaps TRBD1 (6 bases). The germline CDR1 and CDR2 sequences are SGHTA and FQGNSA. V lost 5 bases and J lost 0, with 19 bases in between. There are 17 residues in the CDR3.

This clonotype appeared once. The genes are TRBV20-1 and TRBJ1-6, with 9 bases fitting TRBD1. J was trimmed by 9 bases and V by 0 bases; bases with no gene match: 6. Germline-derived CDR1 and CDR2 are DFQATT and SNEGSKA (reference sequence). This CDR3 spans 15 amino acids. CDR3 DNA sequence: TGCAGTGCTAGAGATTTAGGGACAGGGATTTCACCCCTCCACTTT. This gives the protein CSARDLGTGISPLHF.

The V gene is TRBV9, the J gene TRBJ2-7; 7 bases are a match to TRBD1. Looked up from germline, CDR1 is SGDLS and CDR2 is YYNGEE. After removal of 0 bases from V and 3 bases from J, the junction contained 9 bases not matched to a gene. CDR3 length: 16 amino acids. CDR3 coding DNA: TGTGCCAGCAGCGTAGCGGCAGGGGGAAGAATCTACGAGCAGTACTTC. This gives the protein CASSVAAGGRIYEQYF. Variable domain in full (rest from reference TRBV9 and TRBJ2-7): DSGVTQTPKHLITATGQRVTLRCSPRSGDLSVYWYQQSLDQGLQFLIQYYNGEERAKGNILERFSAQQFPDLHSELNLSSLELGDSALYFCASSVAAGGRIYEQYFGPGTRLTVT.

V and J are TRBV5-1 and TRBJ2-2; D ambiguous. There are 16 residues in the CDR3. Germline V gives CDR1 SGHRS, CDR2 YFSETQ. The germline V and J ends were trimmed by 0 bases and 6 bases, with 15 bases remaining between them. The CDR3 sequence is CASSLEYRLQPGELFF. Here the CDR3 DNA reads TGCGCCAGCAGCTTGGAGTACAGATTACAACCCGGGGAGCTGTTTTTT. Full variable domain (rest looked up from reference TRBV5-1 and TRBJ2-2): KAGVTQTPRYLIKTRGQQVTLSCSPISGHRSVSWYQQTPGQGLQFLFEYFSETQRNKGNFPGRFSGRQFSNSRSEMNVSTLELGDSALYLCASSLEYRLQPGELFFGEGSRLTVL.

This clonotype came up once. This chain uses TRBV19 with TRBJ2-7; D unclear. This CDR3 contains 13 residues. The germline V and J ends were trimmed by 3 bases and 2 bases, with 8 bases remaining between them. CDR1 and CDR2 from the germline V gene are LNHDA and SQIVND (reference sequence). CDR3 protein: CASSMSGAYEQYF. Here the CDR3 DNA reads TGTGCCAGTAGTATGTCTGGGGCCTACGAGCAGTACTTC.

The chain combines TRBV10-3 with TRBJ1-2, with 7 bases aligning to TRBD1. Per the germline V gene, CDR1 is ENHRY and CDR2 is SYGVKD. Trimming at V came to 3 bases and at J to 5 bases, leaving 6 bases not matched to a gene. This CDR3 is 14 amino acids long. CDR3 in DNA: TGTGCCATCAGTGAAGTAGACAGGGATTATGGCTACACCTTC. It specifies CAISEVDRDYGYTF.

This chain links TRBV14 with TRBJ2-1, with D uncertain. V was clipped by 4 bases and J by 3 bases, with 7 bases between them. Germline loops: CDR1 SGHDN, CDR2 FVKESK. The CDR3 extends over 13 amino acids. The CDR3 spells CASSRRIYNEQFF. The CDR3 coding sequence is TGTGCCAGCAGCCGGCGTATCTACAATGAGCAGTTCTTC.

Here the CDR3 reads CASSQARGGTEAFF. In DNA, the CDR3 is TGTGCCAGCAGCCAAGCCAGGGGCGGGACTGAAGCTTTCTTT. The chain uses TRBV14 and TRBJ1-1, with a weak D call TRBD1 (6 bases). Germline assignment: CDR1 SGHDN and CDR2 FVKESK. The CDR3 sequence is 14 residues long. Between the trimmed V and J ends, which lost 1 base and 5 bases, there was a span of 11 bases.

The rearrangement links TRBV7-9 to TRBJ2-1; a weak D match, TRBD2 (5 bases). Deletions cut 4 bases from V and 16 bases from J, with 20 bases between. This CDR3 region has 13 residues. CDR1 is SEHNR and CDR2 is FQNEAQ in the germline V gene (reference sequence). The chain's CDR3 is CASSSPFGVAGFF. The CDR3 DNA sequence: TGTGCCAGCAGCTCCCCCTTCGGGGTCGCTGGTTTCTTC.

This sequence joins TRBV6-5 and TRBJ2-1, with TRBD1 matching over 7 bases. CDR3 length: 16 residues. Losses at the gene ends were 5 bases for V and 0 bases for J; bases not matched to a gene: 7. The germline CDR1 and CDR2 sequences are MNHEY and SVGAGI. CDR3 in DNA: TGTGCCAGCAGTCACGGGACAGAGAGCTCCTACAATGAGCAGTTCTTC. Its protein product is CASSHGTESSYNEQFF.

The chain has TRBV6-5 and TRBJ2-5; D is possibly TRBD2 (6 bases). The CDR3 has 13 residues. Germline V gives CDR1 MNHEY, CDR2 SVGAGI. Trimming cost V 2 bases and J 5 bases, with 9 bases left between them. As DNA, the CDR3 is TGTGCCAGCAGTTACAGCGGGCTCGAGACCCAGTACTTC. Residues: CASSYSGLETQYF.